This passage covers 6 T cell receptor beta chains from one sample sequenced in a study of blood T cell repertoires in COVID-19. Only in-frame clones appear in the TCRdb table, and some are missing; sequencing was by immunoSEQ multiplex PCR. The data show hundreds of thousands of clones, with around 85% seen just once and about 9.3% held by the top ten. Source material: PBMCs or T cells enriched from blood (not recorded which). All receptors derive from a woman aged 50 to 60 with acute COVID-19.

The genes are TRBV30 and TRBJ1-1; 9 nucleotides line up with TRBD1. The germline CDR1 and CDR2 sequences are GTSNPN and SVGIG (reference sequence). V dropped 8 bases and J dropped 3; count of bases not matched to a gene: 10. The CDR3 consists of 14 residues. The CDR3 loop reads CASYRGLEDTEAFF. CDR3 nucleotides: TGTGCCAGTTACAGGGGGCTTGAGGACACTGAAGCTTTCTTT. The full variable domain, with the rest looked up from reference TRBV30 and TRBJ1-1, is SQTIHQWPATLVQPVGSPLSLECTVEGTSNPNLYWYRQAAGRGLQLLFYSVGIGQISSEVPQNLSASRPQDRQFILSSKKLLLSDSGFYLCASYRGLEDTEAFFGQGTRLTVV.

The chain employs TRBV5-4 and TRBJ2-5; D possibly corresponds to TRBD1 (6 bases). This CDR3 comprises 15 residues. Germline loops: CDR1 SGHNT, CDR2 YYREEE (reference sequence). With 3 bases removed from V and 0 bases from J, the gap between germline ends came to 12 bases. CDR3 in DNA: TGTGCCAGCAGCTCCCCACAGGGAAACCAAGAGACCCAGTACTTC. It codes for CASSSPQGNQETQYF.

Concerning this clone: The same CDR3 can be traced to other DNA sequences in this sample. V gene TRBV6-5 combines with J gene TRBJ1-2; tentative D call: TRBD1 (5 bases). The V and J ends lost 5 bases and 7 bases respectively, with 14 bases between them. Germline V lookup: CDR1 MNHEY, CDR2 SVGAGI. This CDR3 contains 13 residues. CDR3 nucleotide sequence: TGTGCCAGCAGTCGGGGGGGGGTCGCTGGCTACACCTTC. It yields the protein CASSRGGVAGYTF.

The chain is built from TRBV30 and TRBJ1-2, with D uncertain. The germline V and J ends were trimmed by 2 bases and 2 bases, with 9 bases remaining between them. The CDR3 spans 13 residues. Per the germline V gene, CDR1 is GTSNPN and CDR2 is SVGIG (reference sequence). CDR3 in DNA: TGTGCCTGGAGTCTAGAGTTGAACTATGGCTACACCTTC. Encoded protein: CAWSLELNYGYTF.

The V gene is TRBV5-1, the J gene TRBJ2-7; TRBD2 aligns across 8 bases. V shed 4 bases and J 3 bases; nucleotides not matched to a gene: 9. There are 15 residues in the CDR3. Germline CDR1 reads SGHRS; CDR2 reads YFSETQ. In DNA form, the CDR3 reads TGCGCCAGCAGCCCGGACGGGACTAGTCTCTACGAGCAGTACTTC. Amino acid sequence: CASSPDGTSLYEQYF.

The genes are TRBV5-4 and TRBJ2-2; 11 bases line up with TRBD2. The CDR3 contains 17 residues. Germline V gene data show CDR1 as SGHNT and CDR2 as YYREEE (reference sequence). V lost 0 bases to trimming and J lost 3 bases; unmatched junction nucleotides: 4. The CDR3 protein is CASSLGLAGGHTGELFF. Written as DNA, the CDR3 is TGTGCCAGCAGCTTGGGTCTAGCGGGGGGTCACACCGGGGAGCTGTTTTTT.